This TCR beta chain emerged from a study of T cell responses to AZD1222 COVID-19 vaccine. Of note for this clone: The antigen is not known.

Looked up from germline, CDR1 is LNHDA and CDR2 is SQIVND (reference sequence). The CDR3 totals 15 residues. V dropped 9 bases and J dropped 8 bases, with 25 bases sitting between them. Study-wide results and caveats: Per reports, nearly half of all spike-specific TCRs target regions that are unmutated in variants. AZD1222 recipients seropositive at baseline numbered only five to seven.

Clones were sequenced by immunoSEQ multiplex PCR, and TCRdb holds only the in-frame ones, with some missing. The sample yields more than 95,000 clones, approximately 85% seen once. J is TRBJ1-2 and V is TRBV19, with TRBD1 as a possible D gene (6 bases). This receptor was identified in an adult in good health. Sequenced here: peripheral blood, sampled on day 0 of MenACWY control vaccination. The CDR3 loop is CASFTPAGAVWGYTF. Written as DNA, the CDR3 is TGTGCCAGCTTCACGCCGGCAGGGGCCGTCTGGGGCTACACCTTC.